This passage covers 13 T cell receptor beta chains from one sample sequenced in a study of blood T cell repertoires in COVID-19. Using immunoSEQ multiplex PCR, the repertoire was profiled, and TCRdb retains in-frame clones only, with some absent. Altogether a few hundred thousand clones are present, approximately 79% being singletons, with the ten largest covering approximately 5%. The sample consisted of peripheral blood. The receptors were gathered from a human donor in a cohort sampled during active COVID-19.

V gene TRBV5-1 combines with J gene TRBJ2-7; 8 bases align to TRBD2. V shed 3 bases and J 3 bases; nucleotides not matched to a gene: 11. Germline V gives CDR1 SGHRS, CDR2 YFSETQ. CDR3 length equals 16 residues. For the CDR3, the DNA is TGCGCCAGCAGCTCAGGGTTGGGACTAGGGCGCTACGAGCAGTACTTC. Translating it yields CASSSGLGLGRYEQYF.

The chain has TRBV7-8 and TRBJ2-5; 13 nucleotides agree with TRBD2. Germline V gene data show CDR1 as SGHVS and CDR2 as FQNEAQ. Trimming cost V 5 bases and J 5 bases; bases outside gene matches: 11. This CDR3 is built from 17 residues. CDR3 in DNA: TGTGCCAGCAGCCCCTCCACGACTAGCGGGGGGCGTGAGACCCAGTACTTC. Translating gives CASSPSTTSGGRETQYF. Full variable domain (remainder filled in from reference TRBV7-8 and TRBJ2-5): GAGVSQSPRYKVAKRGQDVALRCDPISGHVSLFWYQQALGQGPEFLTYFQNEAQLDKSGLPSDRFFAERPEGSVSTLKIQRTQQEDSAVYLCASSPSTTSGGRETQYFGPGTRLLVL.

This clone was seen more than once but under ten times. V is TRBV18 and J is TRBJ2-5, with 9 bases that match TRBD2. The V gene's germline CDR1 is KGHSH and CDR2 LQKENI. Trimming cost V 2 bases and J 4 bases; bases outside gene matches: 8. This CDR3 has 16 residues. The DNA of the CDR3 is TGTGCCAGCTCACCATATGTTAGCGGGAGAGGAGAGACCCAGTACTTC. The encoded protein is CASSPYVSGRGETQYF.

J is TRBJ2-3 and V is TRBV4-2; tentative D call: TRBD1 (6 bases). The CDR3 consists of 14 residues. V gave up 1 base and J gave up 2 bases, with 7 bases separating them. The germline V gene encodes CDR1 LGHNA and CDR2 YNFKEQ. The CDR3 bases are TGTGCCAGCAGCCAAGGGGGGCTCACAGATACGCAGTATTTT. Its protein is CASSQGGLTDTQYF.

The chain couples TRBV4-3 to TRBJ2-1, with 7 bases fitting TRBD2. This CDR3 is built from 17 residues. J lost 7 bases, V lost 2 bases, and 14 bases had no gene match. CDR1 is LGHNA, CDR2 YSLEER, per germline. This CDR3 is CASSQQGLAVYPNEQFF. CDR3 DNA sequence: TGCGCCAGCAGCCAACAGGGCCTAGCGGTTTACCCTAATGAGCAGTTCTTC.

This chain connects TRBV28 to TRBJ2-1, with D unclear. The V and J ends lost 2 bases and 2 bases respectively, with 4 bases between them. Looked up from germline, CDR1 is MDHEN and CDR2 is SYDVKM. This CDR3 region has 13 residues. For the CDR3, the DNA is TGTGCCAGCAGTTTAGACACCTACAATGAGCAGTTCTTC. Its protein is CASSLDTYNEQFF.

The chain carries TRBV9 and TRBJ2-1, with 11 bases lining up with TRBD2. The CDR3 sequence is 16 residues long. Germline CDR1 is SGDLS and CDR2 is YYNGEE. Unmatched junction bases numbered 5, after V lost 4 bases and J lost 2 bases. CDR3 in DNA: TGTGCCAGCAGCCCACTACTAGCGGGAGCCTACAATGAGCAGTTCTTC. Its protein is CASSPLLAGAYNEQFF.

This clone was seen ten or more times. The CDR3, as DNA: TGTGCCAGCAGCCCGCCTGAGACACACAAAGACGAGCAGTACTTC. Residues: CASSPPETHKDEQYF. The chain carries TRBV7-6 and TRBJ2-7; no reliable D call. Trimming left V 5 bases short and J 5 bases short, with 19 bases between. CDR1 and CDR2 (germline): SGHVS, FNYEAQ. The CDR3 has 15 residues.

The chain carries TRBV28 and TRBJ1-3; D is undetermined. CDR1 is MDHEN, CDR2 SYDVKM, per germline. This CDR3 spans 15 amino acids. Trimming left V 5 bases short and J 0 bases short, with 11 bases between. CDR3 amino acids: CASSLPQYSGNTIYF. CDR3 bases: TGTGCCAGCAGTCTCCCTCAGTACTCTGGAAACACCATATATTTT.

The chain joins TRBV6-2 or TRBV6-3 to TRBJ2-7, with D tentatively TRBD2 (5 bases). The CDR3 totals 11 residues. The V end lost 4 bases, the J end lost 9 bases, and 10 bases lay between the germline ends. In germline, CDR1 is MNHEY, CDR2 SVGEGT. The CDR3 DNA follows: TGTGCCAGCAGTTCCCAAGCGGTGCAGTACTTC. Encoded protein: CASSSQAVQYF.

DNA of the CDR3: TGTGCCAGCAGCCAAGATTTAGGGGCTCAGCCCCAGCATTTT. It codes for CASSQDLGAQPQHF. V and J are TRBV3-1 (or the pseudogene TRBV3-2) and TRBJ1-5, with TRBD1 as a possible D gene (5 bases). CDR3 length: 14 residues. Germline loops: CDR1 LGHDT, CDR2 YNNKEL (reference sequence). V lost 0 bases to trimming and J lost 6 bases, with 9 bases between them.

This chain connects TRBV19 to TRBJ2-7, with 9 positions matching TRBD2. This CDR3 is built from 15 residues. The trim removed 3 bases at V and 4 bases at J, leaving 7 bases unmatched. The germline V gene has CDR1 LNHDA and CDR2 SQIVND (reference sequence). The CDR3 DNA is TGTGCCAGTAGTATGACTCTAGCGGGACCATACGAGCAGTACTTC. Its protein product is CASSMTLAGPYEQYF.

The CDR3 sequence is CASSITSGRALGTGELFF. DNA of the CDR3: TGTGCCAGTAGTATCACTAGCGGGAGGGCCTTGGGGACCGGGGAGCTGTTTTTT. The chain recombines TRBV19 with TRBJ2-2; 13 positions match TRBD2. This CDR3 has 18 amino acids. In germline, CDR1 is LNHDA, CDR2 SQIVND (reference sequence). The junction had 9 bases not matched to a gene; V was cut back by 3 bases and J by 5 bases.